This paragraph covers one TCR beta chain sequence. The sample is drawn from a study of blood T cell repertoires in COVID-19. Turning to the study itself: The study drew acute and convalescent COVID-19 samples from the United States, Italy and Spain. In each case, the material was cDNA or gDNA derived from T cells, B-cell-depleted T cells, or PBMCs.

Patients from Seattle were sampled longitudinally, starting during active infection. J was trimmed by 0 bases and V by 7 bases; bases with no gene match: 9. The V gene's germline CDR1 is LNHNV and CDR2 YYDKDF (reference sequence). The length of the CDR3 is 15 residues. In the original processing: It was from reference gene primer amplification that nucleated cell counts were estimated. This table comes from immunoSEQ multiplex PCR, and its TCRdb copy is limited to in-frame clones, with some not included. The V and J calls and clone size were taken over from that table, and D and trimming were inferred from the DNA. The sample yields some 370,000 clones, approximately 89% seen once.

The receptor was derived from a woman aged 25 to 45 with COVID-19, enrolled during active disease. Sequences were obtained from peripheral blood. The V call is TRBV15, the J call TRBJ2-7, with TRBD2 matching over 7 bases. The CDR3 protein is CATTPSGGSSYEQYF. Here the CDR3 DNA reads TGTGCCACCACCCCGAGTGGCGGGAGCTCCTACGAGCAGTACTTC.